This TCR beta chain is from a study of blood T cell repertoires in COVID-19. Across the whole study: There were acute and convalescent COVID-19 samples, and they came from the United States, Italy and Spain.

Assay: immunoSEQ multiplex PCR; the TCRdb copy retains only in-frame clones and omits some. The sample lists a few hundred thousand clones, about 82% occurring once. Sequencing was carried out using peripheral blood. This clonotype was obtained from a woman between 50 and 59 years old with acute or convalescent COVID-19.

The CDR3 reads CASSSTGVVNQPQHF. The CDR3 DNA is TGTGCCAGCAGCTCGACAGGGGTGGTCAATCAGCCCCAGCATTTT. The chain employs TRBV5-5 and TRBJ1-5, with 8 bases lining up with TRBD1. The germline V gene encodes CDR1 SGHKS and CDR2 YYEKEE (reference sequence). V was clipped by 3 bases and J by 3 bases; unmatched bases: 5. The CDR3 extends over 15 amino acids.